The 11 T cell receptor beta chains reported below all come from one sample, sequenced in a study of T cell changes during pregnancy in multiple sclerosis. Profiled with immunoSEQ multiplex PCR; TCRdb holds only in-frame clones, not every one. The sample has 45,000 or so clones, 85% to 95% seen once. The sequencing here drew on CD8+ T cells from peripheral blood mononuclear cells, taken in the second trimester of pregnancy. All receptors derive from a female donor with multiple sclerosis, enrolled in a pregnancy study.

The gene calls are TRBV19 and TRBJ2-7; 11 bases are shared with TRBD1. Germline assignment: CDR1 LNHDA and CDR2 SQIVND (reference sequence). Losses at the gene ends were 3 bases for V and 0 bases for J; bases not matched to a gene: 1. The CDR3 length is 15 residues. CDR3 coding DNA: TGTGCCAGTAGTATTGGGACAGGGGGCTCCTACGAGCAGTACTTC. It codes for CASSIGTGGSYEQYF.

As regards this clone: A far larger clone is off by one base, so a read error is likely. The CDR3, as DNA: TGTGCCAGCAGCTTCCGGGACAGGGCCTACAATGAGCAGTTCTTC. It is translated as CASSFRDRAYNEQFF. This chain links TRBV7-8 with TRBJ2-1; 9 positions agree with TRBD1. From germline, CDR1 is SGHVS and CDR2 FQNEAQ. J lost 2 bases, V lost 3 bases, and 2 bases had no gene match. This CDR3 is 15 amino acids long.

The V gene is TRBV6-5, the J gene TRBJ2-7; 7 positions match TRBD1. CDR3 length: 13 residues. Germline V gives CDR1 MNHEY, CDR2 SVGAGI. The trim removed 6 bases at V and 0 bases at J, leaving 2 bases unmatched. The CDR3 DNA reads TGTGCCAGCAGGGGACAGACCTCCTACGAGCAGTACTTC. Translated, it gives CASRGQTSYEQYF.

This chain connects TRBV11-2 to TRBJ2-7, with TRBD2 as a possible D gene (5 bases). Germline V gives CDR1 SGHAT, CDR2 FQNNGV. Trimming cost V 4 bases and J 4 bases, with 14 bases left between them. The CDR3 has 14 amino acids. In DNA form, the CDR3 reads TGTGCCAGCAGCTCGACCGGACTGACGTACGAGCAGTACTTC. Translation: CASSSTGLTYEQYF.

V usage is TRBV6-1 and J usage is TRBJ2-3, with 15 positions matching TRBD2. CDR1 is MNHNS and CDR2 is SASEGT in the germline V gene. Trimming cost V 8 bases and J 4 bases; bases outside gene matches: 4. The CDR3 is 15 residues long. The CDR3 nucleotides read TGTGCCAGCGCCCGGACTAGCGGGGGGGCAGATACGCAGTATTTT. It is translated as CASARTSGGADTQYF.

The J gene is TRBJ1-5, the V gene TRBV4-1, with a tentative D call TRBD1 (5 bases). There are 16 residues in the CDR3. Trimming shortened V by 4 bases and J by 0 bases, and 13 bases separated the two germline ends. CDR1 and CDR2 (germline): MGHRA, YSYEKL. The CDR3 DNA sequence: TGCGCCAGCAGCCTCCTGGCGGGGGATAGCAATCAGCCCCAGCATTTT. The encoded protein is CASSLLAGDSNQPQHF.

This sequence joins TRBV9 and TRBJ1-2, with D tentatively TRBD1 (6 bases). Trimming left V 3 bases short and J 8 bases short, with 17 bases between. Germline V lookup: CDR1 SGDLS, CDR2 YYNGEE. The CDR3 is made up of 14 amino acids. The CDR3 bases are TGTGCCAGCAGCGGAGGGACCCGGGACAAGGGCTACACCTTC. Translating it yields CASSGGTRDKGYTF.

This clone is labeled as medium-sized (0.01 to 0.1%). The chain is built from TRBV27 and TRBJ1-5, with 10 bases lining up with TRBD1. Trimming at V came to 4 bases and at J to 10 bases, leaving 7 bases not matched to a gene. The CDR3 consists of 14 residues. CDR1 is MNHEY, CDR2 SMNVEV, per germline (reference sequence). The CDR3: CASSSGQGEGPQHF. CDR3 in DNA: TGTGCCAGCAGTTCAGGACAGGGGGAGGGTCCCCAGCATTTT.

This chain connects TRBV12-5 to TRBJ1-1; 9 bases fit TRBD1. The CDR3 has 16 residues. In germline, CDR1 is LGHNT, CDR2 FRNRAP. V gave up 4 bases and J gave up 0 bases; unmatched junction bases: 6. CDR3 DNA sequence: TGTGCTAGTGGTTACGGGACAGGGCAGTTGAACACTGAAGCTTTCTTT. As protein: CASGYGTGQLNTEAFF.

V usage is TRBV25-1 and J usage is TRBJ2-7; D is unresolved. The CDR3 sequence is 12 residues long. The ends were cut back, 1 base at V and 6 bases at J, with 7 bases in the middle. Germline CDR1 reads MGHDK; CDR2 reads SYGVNS. The CDR3 coding sequence is TGTGCCAGCAGTGAATCTGTGGCCGAGCAGTACTTC. Its translation: CASSESVAEQYF.

This sequence joins TRBV6-5 and TRBJ1-2; no clear D. The germline CDR1 and CDR2 sequences are MNHEY and SVGAGI. This CDR3 comprises 11 residues. V lost 4 bases to trimming and J lost 8 bases, with 8 bases between them. The CDR3 region has the DNA TGTGCCAGCAGTTTGGGCGGGGGCTACACCTTC. This sequence encodes CASSLGGGYTF.